The 6 T cell receptor beta chains below were found in one sample sequenced in a study of blood T cells in healthy people across ages. Sample-barcoded 5' priming and a J-beta primer mix drove a second PCR of 7 to 11 cycles. TCRdb called the 5' RACE reads again in MiXCR, with one record for every CDR3 protein. The repertoire holds around 1.5 million distinct CDR3 sequences, with about 35% as singletons. Material for sequencing was blood. The origin of the receptors is a woman in her twenties or thirties in good health.

This clonotype was found many times. Here the CDR3 reads CASSFLAGDSYNEQFF. Written as DNA, the CDR3 is TGTGCCAGCAGTTTCCTAGCGGGGGATTCCTACAATGAGCAGTTCTTC. The chain is built from TRBV27 and TRBJ2-1; 10 bases map to TRBD2. Germline V gene data show CDR1 as MNHEY and CDR2 as SMNVEV (reference sequence). The length of the CDR3 is 16 residues. The trim removed 3 bases at V and 1 base at J, leaving 3 bases unmatched.

This clonotype showed up just a few times. CDR3 region: CASSVAQGPSYEQYF. The CDR3 DNA reads TGTGCCAGCAGCGTAGCCCAGGGTCCATCCTACGAGCAGTACTTC. The V call is TRBV9, the J call TRBJ2-7; D possibly corresponds to TRBD1 (5 bases). V was shortened by 0 bases and J by 1 base, with 11 bases between the two germline ends. Germline CDR1 reads SGDLS; CDR2 reads YYNGEE. This CDR3 contains 15 residues.

This clonotype was picked up a small number of times. The chain uses TRBV20-1 and TRBJ2-7; 11 nucleotides match TRBD2. The V and J ends lost 3 bases and 6 bases, in that order; junction bases with no gene match: 4. The length of the CDR3 is 13 residues. The germline V gene encodes CDR1 DFQATT and CDR2 SNEGSKA (reference sequence). The CDR3: CSARTSGTTEQYF. In DNA, the CDR3 is TGCAGTGCTAGGACTAGCGGGACCACCGAGCAGTACTTC.

This clonotype was recorded a few times. The chain is built from TRBV20-1 and TRBJ1-1, with D possibly TRBD1 on 6 matching bases. Trimming took 3 bases from V and 0 from J, leaving 14 bases between them. Germline CDR1 and CDR2: DFQATT and SNEGSKA (reference sequence). The CDR3 has 15 amino acids. CDR3 sequence: CSARGGANMNTEAFF. CDR3 in DNA: TGCAGTGCTAGGGGGGGGGCGAACATGAACACTGAAGCTTTCTTT.

The chain recombines TRBV20-1 with TRBJ2-5, with D maybe TRBD2 (6 bases). Trimming pared 1 base from V and 4 bases from J, leaving 16 bases between. CDR3 size: 15 residues. Germline values: CDR1 DFQATT, CDR2 SNEGSKA (reference sequence). CDR3 loop: CSARAEGPLGETQYF. CDR3 DNA: TGCAGTGCTAGAGCGGAGGGTCCCTTAGGAGAGACCCAGTACTTC.

This clonotype was counted between two and nine times. V is TRBV12-3 or TRBV12-4 and J is TRBJ2-6; D not resolved. This CDR3 is 13 amino acids long. V lost 9 bases to trimming and J lost 4 bases, with 10 bases between them. The CDR3 region has the DNA TGTGCCAGTTCCGCCATCGGGGCCAACGTCCTGACTTTC. Translation: CASSAIGANVLTF.